The 2 T cell receptor beta chains reported below all come from one sample, sequenced in a study of CD8+ T cells in alopecia areata. Following extraction, RNA underwent reverse transcription to cDNA, which served as the sequencing template. Profiling relied on immunoSEQ multiplex PCR, and the TCRdb table lists in-frame clones only, not all of them. The sample lists a few hundred thousand clones; 65% to 70% were seen once. Sequencing used CD4+ T cells sorted from blood, obtained at week 0. The receptors shown here come from a human donor with alopecia areata.

The chain is built from TRBV6-5 and TRBJ2-5; no clear D. The V end lost 7 bases, the J end lost 5 bases, and 8 bases lay between the germline ends. Germline CDR1 and CDR2: MNHEY and SVGAGI. This CDR3 contains 11 residues. This CDR3 reads CASTALETQYF. CDR3 sequence (DNA): TGTGCCAGCACCGCGTTGGAGACCCAGTACTTC.

This clone has more than one count but fewer than ten. The chain employs TRBV6-5 and TRBJ1-2; D perhaps matches TRBD1 (6 bases). Germline V gene data show CDR1 as MNHEY and CDR2 as SVGAGI. The CDR3 covers 13 residues. V was cut by 2 bases and J by 7 bases, with 11 bases left in between. This CDR3 reads CASSYGQTAGYTF. CDR3 nucleotide sequence: TGTGCCAGCAGTTACGGACAGACGGCTGGCTACACCTTC.